This record covers a single TCR beta chain. The sample comes from a study of T cell responses to AZD1222 COVID-19 vaccine. Using immunoSEQ multiplex PCR, the repertoire was profiled, and TCRdb retains in-frame clones only, with some absent. Of 130,000 to 150,000 clones in the sample, 90% to 95% were seen once. The CDR3 loop spans 20 amino acids. V was clipped by 10 bases and J by 1 base; unmatched bases: 21. CDR1 and CDR2 from the germline V gene are PRHDT and FYEKMQ (reference sequence). The chain employs TRBV13 and TRBJ2-1, with 11 bases aligning to TRBD2. The source is an adult in good health. Sequencing was performed on peripheral blood, taken on day 0 of AZD1222 vaccination. CDR3 in amino acids: CATPGQGGGLAVRSYNEQFF. The CDR3 DNA is TGTGCCACTCCGGGACAGGGAGGGGGACTAGCGGTGAGATCCTACAATGAGCAGTTCTTC.